The 23 T cell receptor beta chains presented below share a single source sample, sequenced in a study of blood T cell repertoires in COVID-19. The assay was immunoSEQ multiplex PCR, and TCRdb's table has in-frame clones only and misses some. This sample has fewer than 200,000 clones, with around nine tenths found just once. Sequencing used peripheral blood. These receptors came from a middle-aged man with acute or convalescent COVID-19.

The genes are TRBV7-8 and TRBJ2-2; possibly TRBD2 for D (6 bases). V was clipped by 8 bases and J by 6 bases, with 19 bases between them. This CDR3 is 15 amino acids long. Germline CDR1 and CDR2: SGHVS and FQNEAQ. CDR3: CASPSWPGEPGELFF. The CDR3 bases are TGTGCCAGCCCCTCCTGGCCGGGGGAGCCCGGGGAGCTGTTTTTT. Full variable domain (missing parts from reference TRBV7-8 and TRBJ2-2): GAGVSQSPRYKVAKRGQDVALRCDPISGHVSLFWYQQALGQGPEFLTYFQNEAQLDKSGLPSDRFFAERPEGSVSTLKIQRTQQEDSAVYLCASPSWPGEPGELFFGEGSRLTVL.

The gene calls are TRBV30 and TRBJ1-4; TRBD1 is a possible D gene (5 bases). Germline CDR1 is GTSNPN and CDR2 is SVGIG (reference sequence). The CDR3 has 13 residues. The ends were cut back, 7 bases at V and 11 bases at J, with 20 bases in the middle. The CDR3 loop is CASSIDSGFKLFF. The CDR3 DNA reads TGTGCCTCCTCGATTGACAGTGGGTTCAAACTGTTTTTT. The variable domain in full, with the rest retrieved from reference TRBV30 and TRBJ1-4, is SQTIHQWPATLVQPVGSPLSLECTVEGTSNPNLYWYRQAAGRGLQLLFYSVGIGQISSEVPQNLSASRPQDRQFILSSKKLLLSDSGFYLCASSIDSGFKLFFGSGTQLSVL.

V gene TRBV6-1 combines with J gene TRBJ1-5; 9 nucleotides match TRBD1. CDR1 MNHNS and CDR2 SASEGT come from the germline V gene. This CDR3 region has 14 residues. J gave up 0 bases and V 10 bases, and 4 bases lay outside the gene matches. The CDR3 DNA sequence: TGTGCCACCGGGACAGGGTTTAGCAATCAGCCCCAGCATTTT. It yields the protein CATGTGFSNQPQHF.

The chain employs TRBV6-2 or TRBV6-3 and TRBJ1-5; no definite D call. Germline CDR1 reads MNHEY; CDR2 reads SVGEGT. V lost 3 bases, J lost 3 bases, and 9 bases lay in between. This CDR3 is built from 14 residues. CDR3 DNA: TGTGCCAGCAGTTATTCGGGGATCAATCAGCCCCAGCATTTT. Translation gives CASSYSGINQPQHF.

V is TRBV27 and J is TRBJ1-6; D is uncertain. CDR1 is MNHEY and CDR2 is SMNVEV in the germline V gene (reference sequence). Trimming left V 2 bases short and J 6 bases short, with 5 bases between. The CDR3 extends over 13 amino acids. The CDR3 DNA follows: TGTGCCAGCAGTTTAATGAGTAATTCACCCCTCCACTTT. Its translation: CASSLMSNSPLHF.

This chain links TRBV9 with TRBJ1-5; 7 positions match TRBD1. CDR3 length: 14 amino acids. Per the germline V gene, CDR1 is SGDLS and CDR2 is YYNGEE. J gave up 4 bases and V 4 bases, and 5 bases lay outside the gene matches. CDR3 coding DNA: TGTGCCAGCAGCAAAGACAGGGCTAATCAGCCCCAGCATTTT. Its protein product is CASSKDRANQPQHF.

The V call is TRBV30, the J call TRBJ1-5; D unclear. The V end lost 2 bases, the J end lost 4 bases, and 12 bases lay between the germline ends. Per germline, CDR1 GTSNPN and CDR2 SVGIG (reference sequence). This CDR3 has 14 residues. CDR3 amino acids: CAWSPGRGNQPQHF. The CDR3 region has the DNA TGTGCCTGGAGTCCAGGACGGGGTAATCAGCCCCAGCATTTT.

The chain uses TRBV18 and TRBJ1-4; 11 bases map to TRBD1. CDR1 KGHSH and CDR2 LQKENI come from the germline V gene. V dropped 4 bases and J dropped 8; count of bases not matched to a gene: 9. The CDR3 is 16 residues long. In DNA, the CDR3 is TGTGCCAGCTCACGAAACCCGGGACAGGGGGGAGAAAAACTGTTTTTT. It translates to CASSRNPGQGGEKLFF.

The chain carries TRBV5-1 and TRBJ2-7, with a tentative D call TRBD2 (5 bases). V was pared by 0 bases and J by 2 bases, with 12 bases between. The CDR3 length is 15 residues. The germline V gene encodes CDR1 SGHRS and CDR2 YFSETQ. CDR3 nucleotides: TGCGCCAGCAGCTTGGGGACGGACTCTCCCTACGAGCAGTACGTC. Amino acids: CASSLGTDSPYEQYV.

V gene TRBV9 combines with J gene TRBJ2-2, with D perhaps TRBD1 (5 bases). The CDR3 has 14 residues. V was trimmed by 0 bases and J by 5 bases, leaving 8 bases between them. CDR1 is SGDLS, CDR2 YYNGEE, per germline. CDR3 in DNA: TGTGCCAGCAGCGTAGTACAGGCGACCGGGGAGCTGTTTTTT. Translation gives CASSVVQATGELFF.

This chain links TRBV7-3 with TRBJ2-1; tentatively, D is TRBD1 (5 bases). V gave up 4 bases and J gave up 9 bases, with 10 bases separating them. Germline V gene lookup returns CDR1 SGHTA and CDR2 FQGTGA. This CDR3 is 12 amino acids long. CDR3 in DNA: TGTGCCAGCAGCTCCACAGGATCTGAGCAGTTCTTC. Encoded protein: CASSSTGSEQFF.

The V and J genes are TRBV18 and TRBJ1-6; TRBD1 aligns across 7 bases. The junction had 4 bases not matched to a gene; V was cut back by 2 bases and J by 12 bases. Germline CDR1 is KGHSH and CDR2 is LQKENI. The CDR3 runs 13 residues. The CDR3 nucleotides are TGTGCCAGCTCACCAGGACGGGACAGACCCCTCCACTTT. Its protein product is CASSPGRDRPLHF.

J is TRBJ1-6 and V is TRBV28; 8 bases are a match to TRBD1. The CDR3 is 19 amino acids. The junction had 22 bases not matched to a gene; V was cut back by 6 bases and J by 9 bases. Germline assignment: CDR1 MDHEN and CDR2 SYDVKM. The DNA of the CDR3 is TGTGCCAGCAGCGAAATCCCCAGGACAGGGAAAATTCTCGTTTCACCCCTCCACTTT. Its protein product is CASSEIPRTGKILVSPLHF.

This chain joins TRBV6-5 and TRBJ1-1, with TRBD1 as a possible D gene (5 bases). The CDR3 runs 13 residues. Trimming left V 10 bases short and J 6 bases short, with 18 bases between. CDR1 is MNHEY, CDR2 SVGAGI, per germline. This CDR3 reads CATTRGGWPEAFF. The CDR3 nucleotides read TGTGCCACCACACGCGGGGGATGGCCTGAAGCTTTCTTT.

This clone turned up a few times. This chain connects TRBV18 to TRBJ1-2, with TRBD1 matching 9 bases. This CDR3 is built from 17 residues. V lost 4 bases and J lost 6; bases outside the gene matches: 15. Germline CDR1 KGHSH, CDR2 LQKENI. The CDR3 protein is CASSLGTGPRTGDGYTF. CDR3 nucleotides: TGTGCCAGCTCACTCGGGACAGGGCCCCGAACAGGTGATGGCTACACCTTC.

This chain connects TRBV30 to TRBJ2-6; TRBD1 matches 11 bases. CDR1 is GTSNPN, CDR2 SVGIG, per germline (reference sequence). V gave up 2 bases and J gave up 1 base; unmatched junction bases: 4. The CDR3 is 17 residues long. CDR3 loop: CAWSTGTGGSGANVLTF. CDR3 in DNA: TGTGCCTGGAGTACCGGGACAGGGGGGTCTGGGGCCAACGTCCTGACTTTC.

The chain carries TRBV19 and TRBJ2-6; 9 nucleotides agree with TRBD1. The CDR3 is 17 residues long. Germline assignment: CDR1 LNHDA and CDR2 SQIVND (reference sequence). V was clipped by 7 bases and J by 0 bases; unmatched bases: 7. CDR3 residues: CASTQTGGYSGANVLTF. The CDR3 DNA sequence: TGTGCCAGTACTCAGACAGGGGGATACTCTGGGGCCAACGTCCTGACTTTC.

The chain links TRBV5-6 to TRBJ2-7; TRBD2 is a possible D gene (6 bases). The V end lost 4 bases, the J end lost 3 bases, and 11 bases lay between the germline ends. Germline CDR1 and CDR2: SGHDT and YYEEEE. CDR3 length: 13 residues. This CDR3 reads CASSPGSHYEQYV. In DNA, the CDR3 is TGTGCCAGCAGCCCCGGGAGCCACTACGAGCAGTACGTC.

V and J are TRBV7-9 and TRBJ1-1; 11 nucleotides align to TRBD1. V trimming: 5 bases; J trimming: 3 bases; junction bases outside the gene matches: 5. In germline, CDR1 is SEHNR, CDR2 FQNEAQ (reference sequence). The CDR3 runs to 15 residues. CDR3 nucleotide sequence: TGTGCCAGCAGCCCCGAGGGACAGGGGGACACTGAAGCTTTCTTT. It yields the protein CASSPEGQGDTEAFF.

The V gene is TRBV18, the J gene TRBJ1-1; 9 nucleotides align to TRBD1. This CDR3 has 15 amino acids. Trimming cost V 5 bases and J 1 base; bases outside gene matches: 5. CDR1 is KGHSH and CDR2 is LQKENI in the germline V gene. CDR3 coding DNA: TGTGCCAGCTCAGCACAGGGGGCCTGGAACACTGAAGCTTTCTTT. This encodes CASSAQGAWNTEAFF.

In its sample, this clone was seen a few times. This chain joins TRBV7-9 and TRBJ2-1; TRBD1 matches at 10 bases. V was pared by 5 bases and J by 10 bases, with 14 bases of the junction left unmatched. From germline, CDR1 is SEHNR and CDR2 FQNEAQ (reference sequence). The CDR3 has 16 residues. The CDR3 DNA reads as TGTGCCAGCAGCCCCGCCGACAGGGGGCCAAATGGGGAGCAGTTCTTC. Residues: CASSPADRGPNGEQFF.

The chain combines TRBV30 with TRBJ1-4, with a weak D call TRBD1 (5 bases). Germline V lookup: CDR1 GTSNPN, CDR2 SVGIG (reference sequence). The V end was cut by 8 bases, the J end by 4 bases, with 14 bases between. CDR3 size: 13 residues. CDR3 DNA sequence: TGTGCCGGCTGGCAGGGAGGTAATGAAAAACTGTTTTTT. Translation gives CAGWQGGNEKLFF. Supplemented by reference TRBV30 and TRBJ1-4, the full variable domain reads SQTIHQWPATLVQPVGSPLSLECTVEGTSNPNLYWYRQAAGRGLQLLFYSVGIGQISSEVPQNLSASRPQDRQFILSSKKLLLSDSGFYLCAGWQGGNEKLFFGSGTQLSVL.

This clone has a single count. The gene calls are TRBV10-3 and TRBJ1-1; unclear D gene. V was cut by 5 bases and J by 1 base, with 11 bases left in between. The CDR3 has 14 amino acids. CDR1 is ENHRY and CDR2 is SYGVKD in the germline V gene. CDR3 loop: CAISITPGNTEAFF. The CDR3, as DNA: TGTGCCATCAGTATTACTCCGGGGAACACTGAAGCTTTCTTT.